Sequencing of this T cell receptor beta chain was carried out in a study of shared clonotypes between healthy human individuals. TCRdb's table, derived via immunoSEQ multiplex PCR, lists solely in-frame clones and lacks some. This sample has hundreds of thousands of clones, with about three quarters found just once. This CDR3 region has 13 residues. Per germline, CDR1 MDHEN and CDR2 SYDVKM. V lost 8 bases to trimming and J lost 3 bases, with 14 bases between them. Input material: memory CD4+ T cells sorted from blood. This sample's subset: CD45RA-negative fraction. The chain couples TRBV28 to TRBJ2-7; D perhaps matches TRBD2 (5 bases). The source is a woman in her twenties or thirties in good health. The CDR3 DNA is TGTGCCAGCTGCGGAGCGGAACTCTACGAGCAGTACTTC. Encoded protein: CASCGAELYEQYF. The variable domain in full, completed from reference TRBV28 and TRBJ2-7, reads DVKVTQSSRYLVKRTGEKVFLECVQDMDHENMFWYRQDPGLGLRLIYFSYDVKMKEKGDIPEGYSVSREKKERFSLILESASTNQTSMYLCASCGAELYEQYFGPGTRLTVT.